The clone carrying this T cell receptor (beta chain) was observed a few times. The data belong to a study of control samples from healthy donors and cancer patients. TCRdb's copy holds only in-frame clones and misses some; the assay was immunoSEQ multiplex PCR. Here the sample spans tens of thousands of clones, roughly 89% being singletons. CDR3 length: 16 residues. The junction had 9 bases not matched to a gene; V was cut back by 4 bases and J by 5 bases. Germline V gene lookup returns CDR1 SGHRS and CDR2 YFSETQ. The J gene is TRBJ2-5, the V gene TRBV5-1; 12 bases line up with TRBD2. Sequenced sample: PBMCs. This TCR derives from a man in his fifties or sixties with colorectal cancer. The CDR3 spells CASSLKRLAGAETQYF. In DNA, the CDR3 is TGCGCCAGCAGCCTAAAAAGACTAGCGGGGGCGGAGACCCAGTACTTC.